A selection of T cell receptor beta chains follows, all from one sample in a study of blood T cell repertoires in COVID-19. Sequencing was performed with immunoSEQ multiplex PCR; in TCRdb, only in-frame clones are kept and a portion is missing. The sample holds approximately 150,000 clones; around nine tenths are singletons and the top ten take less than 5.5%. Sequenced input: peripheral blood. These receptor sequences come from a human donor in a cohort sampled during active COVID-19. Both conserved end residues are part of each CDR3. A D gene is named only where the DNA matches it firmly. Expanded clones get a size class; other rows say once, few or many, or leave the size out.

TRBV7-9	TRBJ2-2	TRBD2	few	CASLTSGNTGELFF	TGTGCCAGCCTGACTAGCGGGAACACCGGGGAGCTGTTTTTT
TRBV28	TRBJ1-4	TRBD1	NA	CASSLNRGREKLFF	TGTGCCAGCAGTTTGAACAGGGGGCGCGAAAAACTGTTTTTT
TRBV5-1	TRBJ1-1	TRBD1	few	CASSWDRNTEAFF	TGCGCCAGCAGCTGGGACAGGAACACTGAAGCTTTCTTT
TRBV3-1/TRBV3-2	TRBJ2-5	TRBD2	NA	CASSQVTSGAQETQYF	TGTGCCAGCAGCCAGGTGACTAGCGGGGCACAAGAGACCCAGTACTTC
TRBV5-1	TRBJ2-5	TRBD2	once	CASTRAGGQETQYF	TGCGCCAGCACCCGGGCGGGGGGGCAAGAGACCCAGTACTTC
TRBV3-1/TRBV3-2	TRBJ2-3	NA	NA	CASSQYTDTQYF	TGTGCCAGCAGCCAATATACAGATACGCAGTATTTT
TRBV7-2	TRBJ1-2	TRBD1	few	CASSLTGQGLYGYTF	TGTGCCAGCAGCTTAACGGGACAGGGACTCTATGGCTACACCTTC
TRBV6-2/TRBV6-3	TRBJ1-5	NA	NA	CASSSGDQPQHF	TGTGCCAGCAGTTCAGGGGATCAGCCCCAGCATTTT
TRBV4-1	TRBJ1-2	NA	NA	CASSQGDGGSGYTF	TGCGCCAGCAGCCAGGGGGACGGGGGGAGCGGCTACACCTTC
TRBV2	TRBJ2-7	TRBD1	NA	CASSQGAPSYEQYF	TGTGCCAGCAGTCAGGGGGCACCCTCCTACGAGCAGTACTTC
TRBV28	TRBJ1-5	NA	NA	CASSLMGGLGQPQHF	TGTGCCAGCAGTTTAATGGGAGGGCTGGGACAGCCCCAGCATTTT
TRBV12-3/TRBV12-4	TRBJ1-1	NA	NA	CASSSGQKAFF	TGTGCCAGCAGTTCCGGACAGAAAGCTTTCTTT
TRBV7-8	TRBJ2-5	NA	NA	CASSLVGNQETQYF	TGTGCCAGCAGCTTAGTCGGGAATCAAGAGACCCAGTACTTC
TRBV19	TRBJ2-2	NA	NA	CASRVGRPNTGELFF	TGTGCCAGTAGGGTGGGCAGACCCAACACCGGGGAGCTGTTTTTT
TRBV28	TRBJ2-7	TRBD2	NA	CASSPMAGVPQDEQYF	TGTGCCAGCAGTCCCATGGCGGGAGTTCCCCAGGACGAGCAGTACTTC
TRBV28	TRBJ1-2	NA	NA	CASKTARTLGGYTF	TGTGCCAGCAAAACAGCTCGTACCTTGGGCGGCTACACCTTC
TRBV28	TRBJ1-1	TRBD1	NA	CASSLRQGAYEAFF	TGTGCCAGCAGTTTAAGGCAGGGGGCTTACGAAGCTTTCTTT
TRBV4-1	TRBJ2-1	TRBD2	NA	CASSQEKREVGNEQFF	TGCGCCAGCAGCCAAGAAAAGCGGGAGGTAGGCAATGAGCAGTTCTTC
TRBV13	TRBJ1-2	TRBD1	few	CASSLGSGGYGYTF	TGTGCCAGCAGCTTAGGGTCAGGGGGCTATGGCTACACCTTC
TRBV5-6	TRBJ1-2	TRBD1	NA	CASSHDRALGYTF	TGTGCCAGCAGCCATGACAGGGCCCTGGGCTACACCTTC
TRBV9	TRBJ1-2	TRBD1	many	CASSDGQAGGYTF	TGTGCCAGCAGCGACGGACAGGCCGGGGGCTACACCTTC
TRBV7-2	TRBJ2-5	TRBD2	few	CASSERRAGGETQYF	TGTGCCAGCAGCGAACGGCGGGCGGGGGGAGAGACCCAGTACTTC
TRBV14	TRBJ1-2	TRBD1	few	CASSRTGNYGYTF	TGTGCCAGCAGCCGGACAGGGAACTATGGCTACACCTTC
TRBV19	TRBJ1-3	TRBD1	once	CASSRGQASGNTIYF	TGTGCCAGTAGTCGCGGACAGGCCTCTGGAAACACCATATATTTT
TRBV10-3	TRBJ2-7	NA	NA	CAISRESYEQYF	TGTGCCATCAGCAGGGAATCCTACGAGCAGTACTTC
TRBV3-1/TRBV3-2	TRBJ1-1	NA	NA	CASSPSSQILPEAFF	TGTGCCAGCAGCCCCAGTTCACAGATACTCCCCGAAGCTTTCTTT
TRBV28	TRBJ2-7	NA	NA	CASSLQHDRYEQYF	TGTGCCAGCAGTTTACAACATGACAGGTACGAGCAGTACTTC